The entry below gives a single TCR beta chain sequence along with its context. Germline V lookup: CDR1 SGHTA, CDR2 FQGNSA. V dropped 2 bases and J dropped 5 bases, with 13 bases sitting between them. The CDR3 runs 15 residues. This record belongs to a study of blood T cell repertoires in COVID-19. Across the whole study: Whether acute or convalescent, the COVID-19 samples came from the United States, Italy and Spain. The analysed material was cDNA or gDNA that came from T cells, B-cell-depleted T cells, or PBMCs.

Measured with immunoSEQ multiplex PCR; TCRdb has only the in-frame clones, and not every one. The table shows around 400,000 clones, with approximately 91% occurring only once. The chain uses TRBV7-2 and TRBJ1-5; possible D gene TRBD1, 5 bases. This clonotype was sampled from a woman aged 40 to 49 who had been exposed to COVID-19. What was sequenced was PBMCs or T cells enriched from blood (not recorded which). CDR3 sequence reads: CASSLWGVWDQPQHF. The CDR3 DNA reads TGTGCCAGCAGCTTATGGGGGGTGTGGGATCAGCCCCAGCATTTT.